One and the same sample provided the 23 T cell receptor beta chains below, sequenced in a study of cytotoxic CD8 clonotypes in ibrutinib-treated CLL. Clones were read by immunoSEQ multiplex PCR, and TCRdb kept only the in-frame ones, dropping some. The sample carries approximately 45,000 clones, under 80% recorded once. Here the sequenced sample was PBMCs, taken after 24 months of ibrutinib treatment. The receptor source for this set is a human donor with chronic lymphocytic leukemia.

The chain recombines TRBV7-8 with TRBJ2-7; D is perhaps TRBD1 (6 bases). The V gene's germline CDR1 is SGHVS and CDR2 FQNEAQ. Between the trimmed V and J ends, which lost 5 bases and 5 bases, there was a span of 16 bases. The CDR3 length is 14 residues. The chain's CDR3 is CASSQTGWGDEQYF. Written as DNA, the CDR3 is TGTGCCAGCAGCCAGACAGGCTGGGGCGACGAGCAGTACTTC.

The chain is built from TRBV25-1 and TRBJ1-1; no clear D gene. Germline V gene data show CDR1 as MGHDK and CDR2 as SYGVNS. The CDR3 runs 12 residues. Between the trimmed V and J ends, which lost 2 bases and 11 bases, there was a span of 12 bases. The DNA for the CDR3 is TGTGCCAGCAGTGAAAAGGGCAAAGGCGCTTTCTTT. Its translation: CASSEKGKGAFF.

The chain employs TRBV6-1 and TRBJ1-2; D possibly corresponds to TRBD1 (5 bases). Germline values: CDR1 MNHNS, CDR2 SASEGT. The CDR3 contains 14 residues. V was pared by 1 base and J by 4 bases, with 10 bases between. The CDR3 nucleotides are TGTGCCAGCAGTGAAGGACAGCTCCGCTATGGCTACACCTTC. This encodes CASSEGQLRYGYTF.

The gene calls are TRBV6-6 and TRBJ2-7; D remains unclear. The germline V gene has CDR1 MNHNY and CDR2 SVGAGI (reference sequence). V was cut by 8 bases and J by 0 bases, with 5 bases left in between. The CDR3 is made up of 11 amino acids. The CDR3 spells CASGSSYEQYF. In nucleotides, the CDR3 is TGTGCCAGCGGGTCCTCCTACGAGCAGTACTTC.

The chain joins TRBV6-1 to TRBJ2-4, with D unclear. CDR1 is MNHNS and CDR2 is SASEGT in the germline V gene. The CDR3 contains 16 residues. V was trimmed by 2 bases and J by 1 base, leaving 12 bases between them. The CDR3 DNA follows: TGTGCCAGCAGTGAAATGGGCATGGGGGCCAAAAACATTCAGTACTTC. Translated: CASSEMGMGAKNIQYF.

The chain couples TRBV28 to TRBJ1-5; D is unresolved. With 7 bases removed from V and 9 bases from J, the gap between germline ends came to 13 bases. CDR3 length: 12 amino acids. Per germline, CDR1 MDHEN and CDR2 SYDVKM. The CDR3 loop reads CASTLSARPQHF. Here the CDR3 DNA reads TGTGCCAGCACCTTATCCGCGCGGCCCCAGCATTTT. The full variable domain, with the rest looked up from reference TRBV28 and TRBJ1-5, is DVKVTQSSRYLVKRTGEKVFLECVQDMDHENMFWYRQDPGLGLRLIYFSYDVKMKEKGDIPEGYSVSREKKERFSLILESASTNQTSMYLCASTLSARPQHFGDGTRLSIL.

The chain recombines TRBV7-9 with TRBJ2-3; 8 positions match TRBD1. CDR3 length: 16 amino acids. J was trimmed by 2 bases and V by 5 bases; bases with no gene match: 9. From germline, CDR1 is SEHNR and CDR2 FQNEAQ (reference sequence). The CDR3 protein is CASSHRQGISTDTQYF. The CDR3 coding sequence is TGTGCCAGCAGCCACAGACAGGGGATCTCCACAGATACGCAGTATTTT.

This chain connects TRBV28 to TRBJ1-2, with D possibly matching TRBD1 (5 bases). CDR1 and CDR2 from the germline V gene are MDHEN and SYDVKM. With 5 bases removed from V and 6 bases from J, the gap between germline ends came to 13 bases. The CDR3 spans 13 residues. The CDR3 DNA is TGTGCCAGCAGTCTCAGGGTGAAGGATGGCTACACCTTC. This codes for CASSLRVKDGYTF.

This clone has just a few counts. CDR3 sequence reads: CASSLRGNTEAFF. Written as DNA, the CDR3 is TGTGCCAGTAGTTTGAGGGGGAACACTGAAGCTTTCTTT. The chain combines TRBV19 with TRBJ1-1; tentative D call: TRBD1 (5 bases). Germline V gene lookup returns CDR1 LNHDA and CDR2 SQIVND (reference sequence). V lost 5 bases and J 1 base, leaving 8 bases between the germline ends. The CDR3 runs 13 residues.

This clone has a single count. The CDR3 coding sequence is TGTGCCTGGAGTACCGGACTAGCGGGGGGCAGGAATACGCAGTATTTT. It yields the protein CAWSTGLAGGRNTQYF. V gene TRBV30 combines with J gene TRBJ2-3, with 14 bases matching TRBD2. This CDR3 comprises 16 residues. The ends lost 2 bases at V and 7 bases at J; junction bases unmatched: 8. Germline values: CDR1 GTSNPN, CDR2 SVGIG (reference sequence). The full variable domain, in which reference TRBV30 and TRBJ2-3 provide the parts outside the CDR3, is SQTIHQWPATLVQPVGSPLSLECTVEGTSNPNLYWYRQAAGRGLQLLFYSVGIGQISSEVPQNLSASRPQDRQFILSSKKLLLSDSGFYLCAWSTGLAGGRNTQYFGPGTRLTVL.

This clone appeared a few times. This rearrangement joins TRBV29-1 to TRBJ2-3; 9 bases are shared with TRBD2. Germline trimming cut 6 bases from V and 2 bases from J; bases unmatched to any gene: 9. This CDR3 spans 15 amino acids. Germline V lookup: CDR1 SQVTM, CDR2 ANQGSEA. CDR3 protein: CSVAYLAGPTDTQYF. The CDR3 nucleotides are TGCAGCGTCGCCTATCTAGCGGGGCCCACAGATACGCAGTATTTT.

The J gene is TRBJ2-7, the V gene TRBV27, with 9 bases matching TRBD2. V was pared by 2 bases and J by 1 base, with 3 bases of the junction left unmatched. Germline lookup yields CDR1 MNHEY and CDR2 SMNVEV (reference sequence). This CDR3 is 15 amino acids long. The CDR3 spells CASSLQAGGSYEQYF. The CDR3 DNA sequence: TGTGCCAGCAGTTTACAAGCGGGGGGATCCTACGAGCAGTACTTC.

This clone occurred a few times. The chain has TRBV29-1 and TRBJ2-7; possibly TRBD1 for D (6 bases). V lost 7 bases and J 6 bases, leaving 25 bases between the germline ends. The germline V gene has CDR1 SQVTM and CDR2 ANQGSEA. The CDR3 has 15 amino acids. The CDR3 bases are TGCAGCGCATCATCGTTGCAGGGGCAGGGGCTCGAGCAGTACTTC. Translation gives CSASSLQGQGLEQYF.

This clone appeared a few times. At one boundary the junction diverges from the germline segment, which might be a read error. The J gene is TRBJ2-2, the V gene TRBV7-7; D remains unclear. The CDR3 is 14 residues long. The germline V gene encodes CDR1 SSHAT and CDR2 FNYEAQ (reference sequence). CDR3 nucleotides: TGTGCTAGCAGCCGCGAGACACTCACCGGGGAGCTGTTTTTT. Translation gives CASSRETLTGELFF.

CDR3 nucleotide sequence: TGTGCCAGCAGCGTAGAGGGGGTCCCCTACGAGCAGTACTTC. This translates into CASSVEGVPYEQYF. The chain links TRBV9 to TRBJ2-7, with D possibly matching TRBD1 (6 bases). The CDR3 length is 14 residues. V was cut by 0 bases and J by 2 bases, with 9 bases left in between. The germline gives CDR1 SGDLS, CDR2 YYNGEE.

The rearrangement joins TRBV30 to TRBJ2-1, with D possibly being TRBD2 (6 bases). Deletions cut 6 bases from V and 7 bases from J, with 10 bases between. Per germline, CDR1 GTSNPN and CDR2 SVGIG (reference sequence). The CDR3 extends over 11 amino acids. CDR3 amino acids: CACSGGNEQFF. CDR3 coding DNA: TGTGCCTGTTCTGGGGGGAATGAGCAGTTCTTC. The full variable domain, rest sourced from reference TRBV30 and TRBJ2-1, is SQTIHQWPATLVQPVGSPLSLECTVEGTSNPNLYWYRQAAGRGLQLLFYSVGIGQISSEVPQNLSASRPQDRQFILSSKKLLLSDSGFYLCACSGGNEQFFGPGTRLTVL.

The chain is built from TRBV7-2 and TRBJ1-2; TRBD1 matches 9 bases. V lost 4 bases and J lost 4; bases outside the gene matches: 4. Germline V gene data show CDR1 as SGHTA and CDR2 as FQGNSA. This CDR3 spans 14 amino acids. The DNA of the CDR3 is TGTGCCAGCAGCTCCGGACAGGGGCTCTATGGCTACACCTTC. It yields the protein CASSSGQGLYGYTF.

This clone was seen only a few times. The rearrangement uses TRBV19 and TRBJ2-7; TRBD1 matches at 9 bases. Germline V gene data show CDR1 as LNHDA and CDR2 as SQIVND (reference sequence). This CDR3 comprises 16 residues. V was pared by 7 bases and J by 2 bases, with 12 bases of the junction left unmatched. The CDR3: CASTLGPGTGTYEQYF. CDR3 in DNA: TGTGCCAGTACCCTAGGCCCCGGGACAGGGACCTACGAGCAGTACTTC.

J is TRBJ1-2 and V is TRBV6-1, with TRBD1 matching over 7 bases. CDR3 size: 14 residues. V gave up 3 bases and J gave up 4 bases; unmatched junction bases: 5. Germline V CDR1 and CDR2: MNHNS, SASEGT. CDR3 DNA sequence: TGTGCCAGCAGTGACAGGGGGACAGTCTATGGCTACACCTTC. As protein: CASSDRGTVYGYTF.

J is TRBJ1-5 and V is TRBV27; D unresolved. Trimming pared 1 base from V and 3 bases from J, leaving 10 bases between. The CDR3 is made up of 15 amino acids. Germline V gene data show CDR1 as MNHEY and CDR2 as SMNVEV (reference sequence). This CDR3 reads CASSLYSGVNQPQHF. The CDR3 DNA reads TGTGCCAGCAGTTTATATTCCGGAGTCAATCAGCCCCAGCATTTT.

This sequence joins TRBV19 and TRBJ1-3; D not certain. The CDR3 covers 17 residues. The V end lost 7 bases, the J end lost 0 bases, and 19 bases lay between the germline ends. The germline V gene has CDR1 LNHDA and CDR2 SQIVND (reference sequence). CDR3 sequence (DNA): TGTGCCAGTACCCAAAGCGGCGCCGGTAACTCTGGAAACACCATATATTTT. This translates into CASTQSGAGNSGNTIYF.

This rearrangement joins TRBV5-1 to TRBJ2-3; unclear D gene. Trimming shortened V by 0 bases and J by 1 base, and 12 bases separated the two germline ends. This CDR3 is 16 amino acids long. In germline, CDR1 is SGHRS, CDR2 YFSETQ. The CDR3 region is CASSLVGMVGTDTQYF. The CDR3 bases are TGCGCCAGCAGCTTGGTGGGGATGGTGGGCACAGATACGCAGTATTTT.

The chain recombines TRBV11-2 with TRBJ1-2; D remains ambiguous. This CDR3 has 14 residues. Germline V CDR1 and CDR2: SGHAT, FQNNGV. V gave up 0 bases and J gave up 8 bases, with 13 bases separating them. CDR3 sequence: CASSLEDRFRGYTF. CDR3 nucleotides: TGTGCCAGCAGCTTAGAGGACCGCTTCAGGGGCTACACCTTC.